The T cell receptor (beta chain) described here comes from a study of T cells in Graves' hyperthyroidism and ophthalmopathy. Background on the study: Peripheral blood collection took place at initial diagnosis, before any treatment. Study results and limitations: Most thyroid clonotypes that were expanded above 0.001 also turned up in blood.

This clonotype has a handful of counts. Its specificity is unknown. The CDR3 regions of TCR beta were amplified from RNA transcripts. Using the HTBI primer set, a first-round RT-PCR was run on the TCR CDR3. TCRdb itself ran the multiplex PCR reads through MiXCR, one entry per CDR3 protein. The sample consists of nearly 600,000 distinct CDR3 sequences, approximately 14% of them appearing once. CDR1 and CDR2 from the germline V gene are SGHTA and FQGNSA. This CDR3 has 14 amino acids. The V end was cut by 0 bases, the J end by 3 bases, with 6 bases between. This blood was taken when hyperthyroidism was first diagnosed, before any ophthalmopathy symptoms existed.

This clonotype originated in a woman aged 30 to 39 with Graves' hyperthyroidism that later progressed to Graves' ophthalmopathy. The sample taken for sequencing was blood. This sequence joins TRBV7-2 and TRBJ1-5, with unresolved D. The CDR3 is CASSLAGNNQPQHF. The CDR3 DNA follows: TGTGCCAGCAGCTTAGCGGGGAACAATCAGCCCCAGCATTTT. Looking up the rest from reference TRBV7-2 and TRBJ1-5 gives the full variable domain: GAGVSQSPSNKVTEKGKDVELRCDPISGHTALYWYRQSLGQGLEFLIYFQGNSAPDKSGLPSDRFSAERTGGSVSTLTIQRTQQEDSAVYLCASSLAGNNQPQHFGDGTRLSIL.